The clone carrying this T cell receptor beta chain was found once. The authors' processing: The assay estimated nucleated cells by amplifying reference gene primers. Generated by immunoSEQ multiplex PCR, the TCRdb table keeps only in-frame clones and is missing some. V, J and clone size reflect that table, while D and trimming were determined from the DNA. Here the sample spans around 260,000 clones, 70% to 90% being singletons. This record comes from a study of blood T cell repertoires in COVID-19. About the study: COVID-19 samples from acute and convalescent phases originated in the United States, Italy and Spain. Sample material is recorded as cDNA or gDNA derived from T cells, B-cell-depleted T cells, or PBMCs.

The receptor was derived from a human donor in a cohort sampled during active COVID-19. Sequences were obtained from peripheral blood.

DNA of the CDR3: TGTGCCAGCAGTCCAAGGACTAGCGGGAGCGATTGGTTCTTC. Its protein product is CASSPRTSGSDWFF. The chain combines TRBV27 with TRBJ2-1, with 13 bases identical to TRBD2. This CDR3 is built from 14 residues. The germline gives CDR1 MNHEY, CDR2 SMNVEV (reference sequence). The J segment lost 15 bases and the V segment lost 5 bases, leaving 10 bases of the junction unmatched.